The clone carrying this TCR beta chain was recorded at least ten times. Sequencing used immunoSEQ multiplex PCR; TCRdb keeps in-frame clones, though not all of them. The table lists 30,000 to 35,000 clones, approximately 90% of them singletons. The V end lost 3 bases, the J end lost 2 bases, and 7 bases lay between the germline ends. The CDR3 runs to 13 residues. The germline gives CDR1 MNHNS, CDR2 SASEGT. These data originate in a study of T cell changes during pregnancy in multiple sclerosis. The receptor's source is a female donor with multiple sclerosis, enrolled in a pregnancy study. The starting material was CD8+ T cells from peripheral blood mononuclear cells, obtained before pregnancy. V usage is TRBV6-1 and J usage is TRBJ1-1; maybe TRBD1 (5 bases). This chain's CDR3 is CASSDRENTEAFF. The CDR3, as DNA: TGTGCCAGCAGTGACAGGGAAAACACTGAAGCTTTCTTT.